These 20 T cell receptor beta chains originate from one sample sequenced in a study of T cell responses to AZD1222 COVID-19 vaccine listed by TCRdb under 2021. The method behind the library was the immunoSEQ multiplex PCR assay. TCRdb provides this immuneACCESS table in a form limited to in-frame rearrangements. Some clones are lacking; in checked studies, under half of them reflect an unresolved V gene, and why the rest are absent is not known. Within this sample are roughly 140,000 clones, with about nine tenths of them counted one time only. Roughly 3.5% of the sample belongs to the ten largest clones. Reading the label with the study, this specimen's time point is: baseline before first vaccination. This sample's treatment or condition label indicates: meningococcal conjugate vaccine given as trial control. Sequences were derived from peripheral blood, sampled on day 0 of MenACWY control vaccination. The source of these receptors is an adult in good health.

This sequence joins TRBV3-1 (or the pseudogene TRBV3-2) and TRBJ1-1; D remains unclear. CDR1 and CDR2 (germline): LGHDT, YNNKEL (reference sequence). V shed 4 bases and J shed 4 bases, with 16 bases lying between them. The CDR3 covers 15 residues. In nucleotides, the CDR3 is TGTGCCAGCAGCCCGCCGCGGACCGGACGCACTGAAGCTTTCTTT. Translating gives CASSPPRTGRTEAFF.

This chain uses TRBV30 with TRBJ1-6; the match to TRBD1 covers 7 bases. The CDR3 is 17 amino acids. Germline V gene data show CDR1 as GTSNPN and CDR2 as SVGIG (reference sequence). V was clipped by 2 bases and J by 0 bases; unmatched bases: 7. CDR3 nucleotide sequence: TGTGCCTGGAGTTGGGGCAGGGGGAACTCCTATAATTCACCCCTCCACTTT. Translating gives CAWSWGRGNSYNSPLHF.

This clone occurred a few times. DNA of the CDR3: TGTGCCAGCAGTTTCCATCTAGCGGTCCTCTCCTACGAGCAGTACTTC. It translates to CASSFHLAVLSYEQYF. The chain joins TRBV28 to TRBJ2-7, with 7 bases aligning to TRBD2. The germline CDR1 and CDR2 sequences are MDHEN and SYDVKM. This CDR3 has 16 amino acids. Trimming took 3 bases from V and 0 from J; bases not matched to a gene: 8.

This clone occurred once. The chain combines TRBV7-2 with TRBJ2-3; the match to TRBD2 covers 13 bases. Germline V gene sequence: CDR1 SGHTA, CDR2 FQGNSA. Trimming took 3 bases from V and 4 from J; bases not matched to a gene: 4. The CDR3 spans 16 residues. CDR3 nucleotides: TGTGCCAGCAGCTTCAGGACTAGCGGGAGTCCAGATACGCAGTATTTT. Residues: CASSFRTSGSPDTQYF.

This rearrangement joins TRBV4-1 to TRBJ2-7; 9 bases are a match to TRBD1. Germline CDR1 is MGHRA and CDR2 is YSYEKL. Losses at the gene ends were 4 bases for V and 5 bases for J; bases not matched to a gene: 9. The CDR3 runs to 15 residues. CDR3 sequence: CASSRSGTGINEQYF. For the CDR3, the DNA is TGCGCCAGCAGCCGATCCGGGACAGGGATCAACGAGCAGTACTTC.

This chain connects TRBV7-9 to TRBJ1-6; D gene unclear. The germline V gene has CDR1 SEHNR and CDR2 FQNEAQ (reference sequence). The V gene lost 4 bases and the J gene lost 0 bases, with 10 bases spanning the gap. The CDR3 has 16 amino acids. CDR3 DNA sequence: TGTGCCAGCAGCTCGACCGTTAGCTCCTATAATTCACCCCTCCACTTT. Encoded protein: CASSSTVSSYNSPLHF.

The chain joins TRBV7-9 to TRBJ2-7, with TRBD1 as a possible D gene (6 bases). Per the germline V gene, CDR1 is SEHNR and CDR2 is FQNEAQ (reference sequence). Trimming took 5 bases from V and 0 from J, leaving 14 bases between them. This CDR3 comprises 15 residues. CDR3 nucleotide sequence: TGTGCCAGCAGCCCACAGGGTGGAAGCTCCTACGAGCAGTACTTC. This translates into CASSPQGGSSYEQYF.

The rearrangement uses TRBV28 and TRBJ2-4, with D tentatively TRBD1 (6 bases). CDR3 length: 16 residues. Germline values: CDR1 MDHEN, CDR2 SYDVKM. Trimming pared 4 bases from V and 6 bases from J, leaving 19 bases between. The CDR3 loop is CASSSTSSSRGNIQYF. In DNA, the CDR3 is TGTGCCAGCAGTTCCACGTCCAGCTCCAGGGGAAACATTCAGTACTTC.

A few counts support this clone. The chain combines TRBV23-1 with TRBJ1-5; D remains unclear. TRBV23-1 is annotated as an ORF whose role is uncertain. This CDR3 region has 12 residues. V shed 11 bases and J shed 6 bases, with 14 bases lying between them. This CDR3 reads CAGGIKGQPQHF. In DNA form, the CDR3 reads TGCGCCGGCGGGATAAAGGGTCAGCCCCAGCATTTT.

For this clone: At one end the junction does not follow the germline gene, possibly because of a read error. The J gene is TRBJ1-4, the V gene TRBV7-7; 9 bases agree with TRBD1. The CDR3 extends over 15 amino acids. CDR1 SSHAT and CDR2 FNYEAQ come from the germline V gene (reference sequence). The CDR3 here is CASSPGTGFNEKLFF. CDR3 bases: TGTGCTAGCAGCCCCGGGACAGGGTTTAATGAAAAACTGTTTTTT.

The DNA of the CDR3 is TGTGCCAGCAGTTACCACAGTTCACCCCTCCACTTT. Its translation is CASSYHSSPLHF. This sequence joins TRBV6-5 and TRBJ1-6; D ambiguous. V lost 2 bases, J lost 9 bases, and 5 bases lay in between. CDR3 length: 12 residues. Germline CDR1 reads MNHEY; CDR2 reads SVGAGI.

This clone has a count of ten or more. The chain recombines TRBV6-5 with TRBJ2-5; 8 nucleotides line up with TRBD1. This CDR3 has 14 amino acids. J lost 5 bases, V lost 6 bases, and 8 bases had no gene match. Germline V gene sequence: CDR1 MNHEY, CDR2 SVGAGI. CDR3 bases: TGTGCCAGCAGCTCGGACAGGGACGGGGAGACCCAGTACTTC. Translating it yields CASSSDRDGETQYF.

This clone was recorded once. The CDR3 DNA sequence: TGTGCCTGGAGTGTATTGACAGGGCCCACCGGGGAGCTGTTTTTT. This gives the protein CAWSVLTGPTGELFF. The rearrangement links TRBV30 to TRBJ2-2, with 7 bases matching TRBD1. The ends lost 0 bases at V and 4 bases at J; junction bases unmatched: 5. The CDR3 sequence is 15 residues long. Germline V gives CDR1 GTSNPN, CDR2 SVGIG (reference sequence).

The rearrangement uses TRBV27 and TRBJ1-5, with TRBD1 matching over 7 bases. CDR3 size: 15 residues. CDR1 and CDR2 (germline): MNHEY, SMNVEV (reference sequence). The V gene end was trimmed by 6 bases and the J gene end by 5 bases; junction bases not matched to a gene: 10. The CDR3 sequence is CASRMDRFYDQPQHF. The CDR3 DNA sequence: TGTGCCAGCAGGATGGACAGGTTTTATGATCAGCCCCAGCATTTT.

The gene calls are TRBV7-9 and TRBJ2-7, with 9 bases that match TRBD2. The V gene's germline CDR1 is SEHNR and CDR2 FQNEAQ (reference sequence). This CDR3 spans 14 amino acids. The ends lost 1 base at V and 4 bases at J; junction bases unmatched: 2. CDR3 nucleotides: TGTGCCAGCAGCTTAGTGACTAGCGGATACGAGCAGTACTTC. Protein sequence: CASSLVTSGYEQYF.

This clone was seen a single time. The gene calls are TRBV6-6 and TRBJ2-7; D possibly corresponds to TRBD2 (6 bases). The length of the CDR3 is 14 residues. CDR1 is MNHNY, CDR2 SVGAGI, per germline (reference sequence). With 2 bases removed from V and 4 bases from J, the gap between germline ends came to 12 bases. The CDR3 protein is CASSYPGSRYEQYF. The CDR3, as DNA: TGTGCCAGCAGTTACCCCGGGAGTCGGTACGAGCAGTACTTC.

The chain links TRBV4-2 to TRBJ1-4, with a tentative D call TRBD1 (5 bases). Germline CDR1 LGHNA, CDR2 YNFKEQ. The CDR3 runs to 16 residues. The germline V and J ends were trimmed by 3 bases and 2 bases, with 13 bases remaining between them. CDR3 DNA sequence: TGTGCCAGCAGCCATCTCTGGGGACCCACTAATGAAAAACTGTTTTTT. Translation gives CASSHLWGPTNEKLFF.

The chain joins TRBV10-3 to TRBJ1-6; TRBD1 aligns across 7 bases. Germline values: CDR1 ENHRY, CDR2 SYGVKD. Losses at the gene ends were 7 bases for V and 8 bases for J; bases not matched to a gene: 5. This CDR3 has 13 residues. Here the CDR3 DNA reads TGTGCCATCACCGGGACAGACTATTCACCCCTCCACTTT. As protein: CAITGTDYSPLHF.

The chain is built from TRBV23-1 and TRBJ2-2; D might be TRBD2 (7 bases). TRBV23-1 is noted as an ORF with a role that remains uncertain. V was clipped by 0 bases and J by 4 bases, with 24 bases between them. CDR3 size: 20 residues. The CDR3 reads CASSQSTGFGGGRGTGELFF. The DNA for the CDR3 is TGCGCCAGCAGTCAATCCACAGGGTTTGGGGGAGGGCGAGGCACCGGGGAGCTGTTTTTT.

The V and J genes are TRBV5-1 and TRBJ2-2; D not certain. This CDR3 is built from 15 residues. The V gene lost 0 bases and the J gene lost 3 bases, with 9 bases spanning the gap. CDR1 is SGHRS and CDR2 is YFSETQ in the germline V gene. CDR3 sequence: CASSLALSDTGELFF. DNA of the CDR3: TGCGCCAGCAGCTTGGCCTTATCAGACACCGGGGAGCTGTTTTTT.